This T cell receptor (beta chain) emerged from a study of blood T cell repertoires in COVID-19. Sequencing was performed with immunoSEQ multiplex PCR; in TCRdb, only in-frame clones are kept and a portion is missing. Of about 220,000 clones in the sample, approximately 80% were seen once. Participants were aged about 18 to 100 years from about two dozen US areas. Cohort allocation depended upon clinical history that participants reported. Recovered status applied to Cohort 3 donors who had two consecutive negative PCRs. It also applied to those with clearance or with symptom resolution. The source material was PBMCs or T cells enriched from blood (not recorded which). This receptor was taken from a man aged 40-50 years who had recovered from COVID-19.

As DNA, the CDR3 is TGTGCCACCCTACAGGGCGGCTACACCTTC. Translated: CATLQGGYTF. The rearrangement uses TRBV28 and TRBJ1-2; tentative D call: TRBD1 (6 bases). V gave up 10 bases and J gave up 8 bases, with 11 bases separating them. Germline V lookup: CDR1 MDHEN, CDR2 SYDVKM. The CDR3 is 10 amino acids.